These 6 T cell receptor beta chains originate from one sample sequenced in a study of blood T cell repertoires in COVID-19. Sequenced by immunoSEQ multiplex PCR; TCRdb stores in-frame clones only, minus some. The table shows some 160,000 clones, with 86% occurring only once. The sequencing input was peripheral blood. The receptors originated from a woman in her 70s with acute or convalescent COVID-19.

The gene calls are TRBV28 and TRBJ2-2, with a possible D match to TRBD2 (6 bases). Germline values: CDR1 MDHEN, CDR2 SYDVKM. This CDR3 contains 14 residues. Trimming took off 6 bases at V and 13 bases at J, with 21 bases between the two ends. The CDR3 loop reads CASREITAGTGLFF. In DNA, the CDR3 is TGTGCCAGCAGGGAAATAACGGCGGGAACGGGGCTGTTTTTT.

J is TRBJ2-7 and V is TRBV5-1; TRBD2 aligns across 11 bases. Germline CDR1 reads SGHRS; CDR2 reads YFSETQ. V shed 3 bases, J shed 1 base, and the junction held 3 bases outside the gene matches. This CDR3 is 15 amino acids long. This CDR3 is CASSWTSGPSYEQYF. CDR3 nucleotide sequence: TGCGCCAGCAGCTGGACTAGCGGGCCTTCCTACGAGCAGTACTTC.

The V and J genes are TRBV27 and TRBJ2-7; TRBD2 might be the D (7 bases). CDR3 length: 17 residues. CDR1 and CDR2 from the germline V gene are MNHEY and SMNVEV (reference sequence). The germline V and J ends were trimmed by 0 bases and 7 bases, with 22 bases remaining between them. The CDR3 sequence: CASSLSGGLGGGGEQYF. The CDR3 nucleotides are TGTGCCAGCAGTTTATCAGGGGGTTTGGGCGGGGGAGGGGAGCAGTACTTC.

This clone was recorded a few times. The rearrangement links TRBV29-1 to TRBJ1-2, with D perhaps TRBD1 (5 bases). The V gene lost 3 bases and the J gene lost 4 bases, with 9 bases spanning the gap. The CDR3 loop spans 12 amino acids. The germline V gene encodes CDR1 SQVTM and CDR2 ANQGSEA. The CDR3: CSVEQGVYGYTF. CDR3 DNA: TGCAGCGTTGAGCAGGGCGTCTATGGCTACACCTTC.

The chain couples TRBV9 to TRBJ2-5, with no clear D. Germline values: CDR1 SGDLS, CDR2 YYNGEE. CDR3 size: 14 residues. The V gene lost 3 bases and the J gene lost 1 base, with 10 bases spanning the gap. The CDR3: CASSGNSLQETQYF. The CDR3 DNA sequence: TGTGCCAGCAGCGGGAACAGCCTCCAAGAGACCCAGTACTTC.

V is TRBV4-1 and J is TRBJ1-4; TRBD1 matches 7 bases. The CDR3 consists of 16 residues. J lost 1 base, V lost 4 bases, and 6 bases had no gene match. CDR1 and CDR2 from the germline V gene are MGHRA and YSYEKL. The CDR3 spells CASSPDRTLTNEKLFF. DNA for the CDR3: TGCGCCAGCAGCCCGGACAGGACTCTAACTAATGAAAAACTGTTTTTT.